These 9 T cell receptor beta chains originate from one sample sequenced in a study of blood T cells in healthy people across ages. Through a sample-barcoded 5' primer and a J-beta primer mix, a second PCR was run for 7 to 11 cycles. MiXCR was run by TCRdb on the 5' RACE reads, yielding one entry per CDR3 protein. Altogether about 830,000 distinct CDR3 sequences are present, about 62% being singletons, with the ten largest covering roughly a quarter. Sample: blood. The receptors shown here come from a man aged 25 to 45 in good health.

This chain uses TRBV7-9 with TRBJ2-3; D tentatively reads TRBD1 or TRBD2 (5 bases each). Deletions cut 9 bases from V and 4 bases from J, with 29 bases between. The CDR3 spans 18 residues. Germline V lookup: CDR1 SEHNR, CDR2 FQNEAQ (reference sequence). CDR3 DNA: TGTGCCAGGCAAGAGATCCGGGACGTCGTAAGTTGGGCAGATACGCAGTATTTT. It yields the protein CARQEIRDVVSWADTQYF.

V is TRBV2 and J is TRBJ2-5; no reliable D call. The CDR3 has 14 amino acids. CDR1 SNHLY and CDR2 FYNNEI come from the germline V gene. Deletions cut 3 bases from V and 4 bases from J, with 12 bases between. The CDR3 DNA sequence: TGTGCCAGCAGTGATAGGCAGACCCCAGAGACCCAGTACTTC. Encoded protein: CASSDRQTPETQYF. Combining the CDR3 with reference TRBV2 and TRBJ2-5 gives the whole variable domain EPEVTQTPSHQVTQMGQEVILRCVPISNHLYFYWYRQILGQKVEFLVSFYNNEISEKSEIFDDQFSVERPDGSNFTLKIRSTKLEDSAMYFCASSDRQTPETQYFGPGTRLLVL.

This clonotype has only a few counts. In DNA, the CDR3 is TGCAGTGCCTCGACAGGGAACCACGAGCAGTACTTC. Protein product: CSASTGNHEQYF. V gene TRBV20-1 combines with J gene TRBJ2-7; 7 positions agree with TRBD1. The germline V gene encodes CDR1 DFQATT and CDR2 SNEGSKA (reference sequence). The V and J ends lost 6 bases and 5 bases, in that order; junction bases with no gene match: 7. CDR3 length: 12 residues.

This clonotype was seen more than once but under ten times. The chain couples TRBV20-1 to TRBJ2-5; 10 positions agree with TRBD2. Losses at the gene ends were 5 bases for V and 3 bases for J; bases not matched to a gene: 3. The CDR3 covers 13 residues. Germline CDR1 reads DFQATT; CDR2 reads SNEGSKA (reference sequence). DNA of the CDR3: TGCAGTGCTCTGGGACTAGCGAAAGAGACCCAGTACTTC. It codes for CSALGLAKETQYF.

The chain couples TRBV6-5 to TRBJ2-3; 9 nucleotides line up with TRBD2. After removal of 4 bases from V and 7 bases from J, the junction contained 6 bases not matched to a gene. CDR1 and CDR2 (germline): MNHEY, SVGAGI. This CDR3 is 14 amino acids long. CDR3 sequence reads: CASSSLTSGYTQYF. The DNA for the CDR3 is TGTGCCAGCAGTTCTCTGACTAGCGGATATACGCAGTATTTT.

In this sample, this clonotype turned up many times. The chain employs TRBV28 and TRBJ2-2; D is undetermined. Germline assignment: CDR1 MDHEN and CDR2 SYDVKM. Trimming left V 5 bases short and J 4 bases short, with 17 bases between. This CDR3 spans 16 amino acids. This CDR3 is CASSDDGDPPTGELFF. The CDR3, as DNA: TGTGCCAGCAGTGATGACGGAGACCCACCCACCGGGGAGCTGTTTTTT.

The chain combines TRBV6-1 with TRBJ1-2; D ambiguous. CDR3 length: 15 residues. Germline lookup yields CDR1 MNHNS and CDR2 SASEGT. Trimming shortened V by 1 base and J by 2 bases, and 11 bases separated the two germline ends. The CDR3 DNA follows: TGTGCCAGCAGTGAAGGTACAGCGGGGAACTATGGCTACACCTTC. This codes for CASSEGTAGNYGYTF.

This clonotype was counted a single time. Because it lacks the conserved phenylalanine or tryptophan at the end, this CDR3 is likely a read error. It is unclear where the CDR3 begins or ends on the DNA, so no DNA is shown, and the CDR3 is as TCRdb lists it. The CDR3 sequence is CASSGTMGFEKLLL. The J gene is TRBJ1-4, the V gene TRBV9. The CDR3 has 14 amino acids, counting both end residues. Germline V gene lookup returns CDR1 SGDLS and CDR2 YYNGEE.

There are a few counts of this clonotype. The chain recombines TRBV18 with TRBJ2-4; the match to TRBD1 covers 8 bases. The J call is doubtful: the DNA matches TRBJ2-7 better. The CDR3 totals 16 residues. Germline values: CDR1 KGHSH, CDR2 LQKENI. This CDR3 reads CASSLLGTGTSYEQYF. The CDR3 region has the DNA TGTGCCAGCTCCCTACTAGGGACAGGCACCTCCTACGAGCAGTACTTC.